Below, 10 T cell receptor beta chains from the same sample are listed, as sequenced in a study of molecular identifiers for immune sequencing clone quantification. A single record per CDR3 protein comes from TCRdb applying MiXCR to the PCR reads. The table records tens of thousands of distinct CDR3 sequences, over 15% of them present only once. What was sequenced was naive CD8+ T cells from blood, with Jurkat cell RNA spiked in. Indicated subset: FACS-sorted CD8+CD4-CCR7+CD45RA+ naive T cells. The receptors originated from a human donor in good health. Some libraries in this study had Jurkat cell RNA spiked in.

In its sample, this clonotype was seen many times. The chain links TRBV7-6 to TRBJ2-3; D is unclear. This CDR3 region has 14 residues. Per the germline V gene, CDR1 is SGHVS and CDR2 is FNYEAQ. Trimming left V 3 bases short and J 2 bases short, with 9 bases between. Here the CDR3 reads CASSFGSYTDTQYF. The CDR3 DNA reads as TGTGCCAGCAGCTTCGGGTCTTACACAGATACGCAGTATTTT.

With respect to this clonotype: A much larger clone lies one base from this, so it may be a read error. This sequence joins TRBV7-9 and TRBJ2-5; no clear D gene. Germline V gives CDR1 SEHNR, CDR2 FQNEAQ (reference sequence). This CDR3 is 13 amino acids long. The CDR3, as DNA: TGTGCCAGCAGCCTAGACATCCAAGAGACCCTGTACTTC. Protein: CASSLDIQETLYF.

This clonotype was counted many times. CDR3 in amino acids: CASSQGVPGGAYEQYF. For the CDR3, the DNA is TGCGCCAGCAGCCAAGGGGTGCCGGGAGGGGCCTACGAGCAGTACTTC. The V and J genes are TRBV4-1 and TRBJ2-7; TRBD2 aligns across 8 bases. CDR1 and CDR2 from the germline V gene are MGHRA and YSYEKL. The trim removed 1 base at V and 2 bases at J, leaving 7 bases unmatched. This CDR3 has 16 residues.

This clonotype was seen a few times. The conserved phenylalanine or tryptophan is not found at the CDR3 terminus, so this likely reflects a read error. This chain connects TRBV4-1 to TRBJ1-1; no firm D call. Trimming took off 1 base at V and 0 bases at J, with 6 bases between the two ends. The CDR3 runs 14 residues. The germline gives CDR1 MGHRA, CDR2 YSYEKL. CDR3 protein: CASSQGRMNTEAFL. In DNA, the CDR3 is TGCGCCAGCAGCCAAGGACGCATGAACACTGAAGCTTTCCTT.

In this sample, this clonotype turned up many times. This sequence joins TRBV7-9 and TRBJ1-4, with D perhaps TRBD1 (5 bases). The CDR3 is 13 residues long. Per germline, CDR1 SEHNR and CDR2 FQNEAQ (reference sequence). The V gene lost 9 bases and the J gene lost 8 bases, with 16 bases spanning the gap. The CDR3 region is CASKQESEEKLFF. CDR3 in DNA: TGTGCCAGTAAACAGGAAAGTGAGGAAAAACTGTTTTTT.

This clonotype has a count of ten or more. The rearrangement links TRBV6-2 or TRBV6-3 to TRBJ2-3; TRBD2 aligns across 12 bases. Trimming took 4 bases from V and 6 from J; bases not matched to a gene: 14. This CDR3 is 18 amino acids long. CDR1 is MNHEY, CDR2 SVGEGT, per germline. The CDR3 nucleotides read TGTGCCAGCAGTTCCCGAGAACTAGCGGGAGGACTCTATGATACGCAGTATTTT. Translation: CASSSRELAGGLYDTQYF.

In its sample, this clonotype was seen many times. V gene TRBV29-1 combines with J gene TRBJ2-3; 12 bases match TRBD2. CDR3 size: 16 residues. Looked up from germline, CDR1 is SQVTM and CDR2 is ANQGSEA. Losses at the gene ends were 7 bases for V and 2 bases for J; bases not matched to a gene: 10. The chain's CDR3 is CSGRGLAGIVTDTQYF. CDR3 bases: TGCAGCGGGAGGGGACTAGCGGGTATAGTCACAGATACGCAGTATTTT.

Many counts were recorded for this clonotype. The chain links TRBV9 to TRBJ2-7; a possible D gene is TRBD1 (6 bases). The V end was cut by 5 bases, the J end by 2 bases, with 11 bases between. CDR1 and CDR2 from the germline V gene are SGDLS and YYNGEE. The CDR3 contains 13 residues. The CDR3 nucleotides read TGTGCCAGCAGTGCCGGGACAACCTACGAGCAGTACTTC. Translated: CASSAGTTYEQYF.

This clonotype came up many times. CDR3 protein: CASSLGGFNTEAFF. The DNA for the CDR3 is TGTGCCAGCAGCTTGGGGGGGTTCAACACTGAAGCTTTCTTT. V is TRBV5-6 and J is TRBJ1-1, with a weak D call TRBD1 (5 bases). The germline CDR1 and CDR2 sequences are SGHDT and YYEEEE. The CDR3 consists of 14 residues. V lost 0 bases, J lost 2 bases, and 8 bases lay in between.

There are many counts of this clonotype. The chain uses TRBV7-9 and TRBJ2-2; 10 nucleotides agree with TRBD2. Germline V gene data show CDR1 as SEHNR and CDR2 as FQNEAQ (reference sequence). The junction had 15 bases not matched to a gene; V was cut back by 5 bases and J by 3 bases. The length of the CDR3 is 19 residues. Written as DNA, the CDR3 is TGTGCCAGCAGCCCGATCCTCCTTAGCGGGGGGCGGGACACCGGGGAGCTGTTTTTT. Translated, it gives CASSPILLSGGRDTGELFF.